The 9 T cell receptor beta chains reported below all come from one sample, sequenced in a study of cytomegalovirus exposure and HLA in healthy donors. In the PCR, 60 Vbeta and 13 Jbeta primers were used. Clones were sequenced by immunoSEQ multiplex PCR, and TCRdb holds only the in-frame ones, with some missing. The table records over 150,000 clones, 60% to 85% of them present only once. Sequencing used PBMCs. Source of these receptors: a woman aged 40 to 49 in good health and CMV-seronegative.

This chain links TRBV5-4 with TRBJ2-2; 7 nucleotides line up with TRBD1. Germline V gives CDR1 SGHNT, CDR2 YYREEE (reference sequence). The CDR3 consists of 15 residues. V was clipped by 3 bases and J by 6 bases; unmatched bases: 8. CDR3: CASSSPRQGPGELFF. The CDR3 DNA reads as TGTGCCAGCAGCTCCCCCAGACAGGGCCCCGGGGAGCTGTTTTTT.

V usage is TRBV6-5 and J usage is TRBJ1-2; D unclear. In germline, CDR1 is MNHEY, CDR2 SVGAGI. The CDR3 extends over 12 amino acids. Trimming shortened V by 7 bases and J by 1 base, and 7 bases separated the two germline ends. The CDR3: CASKDFNYGYTF. The CDR3, as DNA: TGTGCCAGCAAAGACTTTAACTATGGCTACACCTTC.

The rearrangement uses TRBV25-1 and TRBJ1-2; D is perhaps TRBD1 (5 bases). Germline CDR1 reads MGHDK; CDR2 reads SYGVNS. Trimming took off 7 bases at V and 1 base at J, with 10 bases between the two ends. The CDR3 extends over 13 amino acids. CDR3 protein: CASTHGGNYGYTF. As DNA, the CDR3 is TGTGCCAGCACCCACGGGGGTAACTATGGCTACACCTTC.

The chain employs TRBV5-1 and TRBJ2-3, with 8 bases lining up with TRBD1. The CDR3 spans 14 residues. The J segment lost 4 bases and the V segment lost 4 bases, leaving 5 bases of the junction unmatched. Germline assignment: CDR1 SGHRS and CDR2 YFSETQ. CDR3 nucleotide sequence: TGCGCCAGCAGCCCTGGACAGGGCGCAGATACGCAGTATTTT. It specifies CASSPGQGADTQYF.

This CDR3 is CASSSYVGGLSPLHF. CDR3 DNA sequence: TGTGCCAGCAGCTCGTATGTGGGGGGACTTTCACCCCTCCACTTT. This chain links TRBV5-8 with TRBJ1-6; a possible D gene is TRBD1 (5 bases). The germline V gene has CDR1 SGHTS and CDR2 YDEGEE. With 3 bases removed from V and 9 bases from J, the gap between germline ends came to 16 bases. CDR3 length equals 15 residues.

This clone has just a few counts. J is TRBJ1-5 and V is TRBV6-6; TRBD1 matches 12 bases. The CDR3 loop spans 15 amino acids. V was clipped by 8 bases and J by 6 bases; unmatched bases: 8. CDR1 and CDR2 (germline): MNHNY, SVGAGI (reference sequence). In DNA, the CDR3 is TGTGCCAGCTTTCCGGGACAGGGGGCAACTCAGCCCCAGCATTTT. It encodes CASFPGQGATQPQHF.

V gene TRBV11-2 combines with J gene TRBJ2-7, with TRBD2 matching over 7 bases. Trimming at V came to 4 bases and at J to 6 bases, leaving 9 bases not matched to a gene. The germline gives CDR1 SGHAT, CDR2 FQNNGV. The CDR3 spans 14 residues. CDR3 DNA: TGTGCCAGCAGCTACCTGGCGGGGGTGTCCGAGCAGTACTTC. Translating it yields CASSYLAGVSEQYF.

The rearrangement uses TRBV5-1 and TRBJ2-7, with 7 positions matching TRBD1. Losses at the gene ends were 0 bases for V and 2 bases for J; bases not matched to a gene: 5. The CDR3 sequence is 15 residues long. Germline V gives CDR1 SGHRS, CDR2 YFSETQ. CDR3 sequence reads: CASSLVAGGPYEQYF. The CDR3 nucleotides are TGCGCCAGCAGCTTGGTGGCAGGGGGACCCTACGAGCAGTACTTC.

This clone has more than one count but fewer than ten. The J gene is TRBJ1-2, the V gene TRBV30, with 10 nucleotides matching TRBD1. There are 13 residues in the CDR3. V shed 4 bases and J 4 bases; nucleotides not matched to a gene: 3. Germline CDR1 GTSNPN, CDR2 SVGIG (reference sequence). The CDR3 nucleotides read TGTGCCTGGACGCGACAGGGGGCCTATGGCTACACCTTC. It translates to CAWTRQGAYGYTF.